Below are 26 T cell receptor beta chains sequenced from a single sample in a study of OX40 agonist ivuxolimab in advanced cancers. Generated by immunoSEQ multiplex PCR, the TCRdb table keeps only in-frame clones and is missing some. The sample lists about 110,000 clones, 90% seen once, with roughly 0.5% in the top ten. This sample comprised CD4+ or CD8+ T cells sorted from blood, obtained in a trial of the OX40 agonist ivuxolimab. These receptors came from an adult with an advanced solid tumor such as melanoma, head and neck, liver or kidney cancer.

The chain links TRBV6-5 to TRBJ1-5; no firm D call. Trimming left V 5 bases short and J 10 bases short, with 9 bases between. CDR3 length equals 11 residues. Germline CDR1 reads MNHEY; CDR2 reads SVGAGI. The CDR3 DNA is TGTGCCAGCAGTGACGCCGGTCCCCAGCATTTT. Translating it yields CASSDAGPQHF.

The rearrangement links TRBV18 to TRBJ2-7; weak D call: TRBD2 (5 bases). The CDR3 covers 13 residues. CDR1 and CDR2 from the germline V gene are KGHSH and LQKENI. Trimming stripped 4 bases from V and 7 bases from J, with 14 bases between. CDR3 bases: TGTGCCAGCTCACGGACGGACGGCGGGGAGCAGTACTTC. It codes for CASSRTDGGEQYF.

V gene TRBV5-4 combines with J gene TRBJ2-5; 12 positions match TRBD2. This CDR3 has 16 residues. The junction had 8 bases not matched to a gene; V was cut back by 4 bases and J by 4 bases. Germline values: CDR1 SGHNT, CDR2 YYREEE (reference sequence). The DNA of the CDR3 is TGTGCCAGCAGCGCCAGACTAGCGGGGGCGGGAGAGACCCAGTACTTC. Translated, it gives CASSARLAGAGETQYF.

The rearrangement uses TRBV7-2 and TRBJ2-7; 7 bases agree with TRBD1. Losses at the gene ends were 5 bases for V and 0 bases for J; bases not matched to a gene: 7. Germline values: CDR1 SGHTA, CDR2 FQGNSA. The CDR3 runs 15 residues. DNA for the CDR3: TGTGCCAGCAGCCCTGGACAGGCGAACTCCTACGAGCAGTACTTC. Translation gives CASSPGQANSYEQYF.

The rearrangement joins TRBV7-2 to TRBJ1-2, with TRBD1 matching over 7 bases. The trim removed 5 bases at V and 4 bases at J, leaving 4 bases unmatched. Germline loops: CDR1 SGHTA, CDR2 FQGNSA. The CDR3 covers 13 residues. CDR3 sequence reads: CASSDRDSYGYTF. The CDR3, as DNA: TGTGCCAGCAGCGACCGGGACAGCTATGGCTACACCTTC.

This clone has a handful of counts. J is TRBJ1-5 and V is TRBV12-2. TRBV12-2 is reported as a pseudogene. The CDR3 extends over 17 amino acids. The CDR3 region is CASRFHLGQEEGQPQHF. As DNA, the CDR3 is TGTGCAAGTCGCTTTCACTTAGGGCAGGAGGAGGGGCAGCCCCAGCATTTT.

This chain joins TRBV28 and TRBJ2-3, with TRBD2 identical over 9 bases. CDR3 length: 15 residues. Germline CDR1 is MDHEN and CDR2 is SYDVKM. The junction had 10 bases not matched to a gene; V was cut back by 5 bases and J by 7 bases. CDR3 loop: CASSPPGTSSHTQYF. The CDR3 coding sequence is TGTGCCAGCAGTCCCCCCGGGACTAGCTCCCATACGCAGTATTTT.

The chain couples TRBV9 to TRBJ2-6, with 8 bases that match TRBD1. CDR1 and CDR2 from the germline V gene are SGDLS and YYNGEE. CDR3 length: 15 amino acids. V gave up 3 bases and J gave up 3 bases; unmatched junction bases: 2. The CDR3 loop is CASSAQGDGANVLTF. In DNA, the CDR3 is TGTGCCAGCAGCGCACAGGGGGATGGGGCCAACGTCCTGACTTTC.

This chain uses TRBV5-1 with TRBJ1-2, with a possible D match to TRBD1 (6 bases). The CDR3 has 15 residues. The V gene lost 0 bases and the J gene lost 0 bases, with 9 bases spanning the gap. Looked up from germline, CDR1 is SGHRS and CDR2 is YFSETQ. The CDR3 DNA is TGCGCCAGCAGCTTGGCAGGGACATCTAACTATGGCTACACCTTC. This gives the protein CASSLAGTSNYGYTF.

V usage is TRBV29-1 and J usage is TRBJ1-1; TRBD1 might be the D (5 bases). Germline CDR1 and CDR2: SQVTM and ANQGSEA. This CDR3 spans 14 amino acids. V lost 0 bases and J 4 bases, leaving 12 bases between the germline ends. The CDR3 spells CSVEDKERGTEAFF. The CDR3 nucleotides read TGCAGCGTTGAAGATAAAGAGAGGGGCACTGAAGCTTTCTTT.

The rearrangement joins TRBV27 to TRBJ1-6, with 7 nucleotides matching TRBD1. The germline gives CDR1 MNHEY, CDR2 SMNVEV (reference sequence). Losses at the gene ends were 4 bases for V and 4 bases for J; bases not matched to a gene: 1. This CDR3 has 14 residues. CDR3 amino acids: CASSSGQYNSPLHF. In DNA, the CDR3 is TGTGCCAGCAGTTCGGGACAGTATAATTCACCCCTCCACTTT.

The gene calls are TRBV28 and TRBJ1-1, with D unclear. V lost 6 bases to trimming and J lost 5 bases, with 7 bases between them. This CDR3 has 11 residues. The germline gives CDR1 MDHEN, CDR2 SYDVKM. The CDR3 DNA follows: TGTGCCAGCAGACTATATACTGAAGCTTTCTTT. Amino acid sequence: CASRLYTEAFF.

The chain recombines TRBV11-2 with TRBJ1-3; no clear D. Trimming removed 0 bases at V and 0 bases at J, with 9 bases between. CDR1 is SGHAT, CDR2 FQNNGV, per germline. This CDR3 has 16 amino acids. In DNA form, the CDR3 reads TGTGCCAGCAGCTTAGATCTAACGGCCTCTGGAAACACCATATATTTT. Protein product: CASSLDLTASGNTIYF.

The chain couples TRBV5-4 to TRBJ1-4; D is ambiguous. CDR1 SGHNT and CDR2 YYREEE come from the germline V gene (reference sequence). The V and J ends lost 4 bases and 7 bases respectively, with 8 bases between them. The CDR3 length is 12 residues. The CDR3 region is CASSLGAEKLFF. Written as DNA, the CDR3 is TGTGCCAGCAGCCTCGGTGCTGAAAAACTGTTTTTT.

The gene calls are TRBV29-1 and TRBJ1-1, with D possibly matching TRBD1 (5 bases). The germline CDR1 and CDR2 sequences are SQVTM and ANQGSEA. Trimming removed 6 bases from V and 1 base from J, with 21 bases in between. The CDR3 loop spans 16 amino acids. The CDR3 loop reads CSVARDLSHRNTEAFF. The CDR3 DNA is TGCAGCGTCGCCCGGGACTTATCCCACCGGAACACTGAAGCTTTCTTT.

V gene TRBV6-4 combines with J gene TRBJ1-1, with TRBD1 matching over 8 bases. The germline V gene has CDR1 MRHNA and CDR2 SNTAGT. The CDR3 runs 13 residues. V lost 4 bases to trimming and J lost 3 bases; unmatched junction nucleotides: 1. The DNA of the CDR3 is TGTGCCAGCAGTGCGGACAGGGACACTGAAGCTTTCTTT. Its protein product is CASSADRDTEAFF.

V gene TRBV28 combines with J gene TRBJ1-1; 11 nucleotides align to TRBD1. The ends lost 5 bases at V and 0 bases at J; junction bases unmatched: 5. The CDR3 spans 16 residues. Germline V lookup: CDR1 MDHEN, CDR2 SYDVKM. CDR3 protein: CASSPGTGGMNTEAFF. Here the CDR3 DNA reads TGTGCCAGCAGTCCTGGGACAGGGGGGATGAACACTGAAGCTTTCTTT.

The sample holds one count of this clone. The chain links TRBV4-2 to TRBJ2-1, with D tentatively TRBD2 (6 bases). The CDR3 extends over 15 amino acids. Looked up from germline, CDR1 is LGHNA and CDR2 is YNFKEQ. V lost 0 bases and J lost 4, with 10 bases in between. The CDR3 protein is CASSQEWGVYNEQFF. CDR3 sequence (DNA): TGTGCCAGCAGCCAAGAGTGGGGGGTATACAATGAGCAGTTCTTC.

This clone occurred once. The J gene is TRBJ1-3, the V gene TRBV5-1; a possible D gene is TRBD1 (5 bases). Between the trimmed V and J ends, which lost 6 bases and 0 bases, there was a span of 10 bases. CDR1 and CDR2 (germline): SGHRS, YFSETQ. The CDR3 contains 14 residues. CDR3 nucleotide sequence: TGCGCCAGCAACGATGGGGCCTCTGGAAACACCATATATTTT. Its translation: CASNDGASGNTIYF.

This chain links TRBV19 with TRBJ2-7, with 9 bases identical to TRBD1. V trimming: 6 bases; J trimming: 7 bases; junction bases outside the gene matches: 19. This CDR3 has 17 residues. The V gene's germline CDR1 is LNHDA and CDR2 SQIVND (reference sequence). In nucleotides, the CDR3 is TGTGCCAGTAGCCTCCTTCCGGCCGTGACAGGGGGGCTGGAGCAGTACTTC. The encoded protein is CASSLLPAVTGGLEQYF.

The chain joins TRBV28 to TRBJ2-7; possibly TRBD2 for D (6 bases). V dropped 5 bases and J dropped 6 bases, with 14 bases sitting between them. Germline-derived CDR1 and CDR2 are MDHEN and SYDVKM. There are 13 residues in the CDR3. The CDR3 DNA reads as TGTGCCAGCAGTACCACGCCTAGCGTCGAGCAGTACTTC. Protein sequence: CASSTTPSVEQYF.

This rearrangement joins TRBV11-2 to TRBJ1-1, with TRBD1 as a possible D gene (6 bases). V lost 7 bases to trimming and J lost 1 base, with 16 bases between them. Per the germline V gene, CDR1 is SGHAT and CDR2 is FQNNGV. This CDR3 region has 15 residues. The CDR3 region is CASNPRGAQNTEAFF. CDR3 in DNA: TGTGCCAGCAACCCCCGGGGGGCTCAGAACACTGAAGCTTTCTTT.

The chain uses TRBV6-5 and TRBJ2-1, with D possibly TRBD1 on 6 matching bases. V gave up 5 bases and J gave up 9 bases, with 11 bases separating them. Germline CDR1 is MNHEY and CDR2 is SVGAGI. The CDR3 length is 12 residues. The DNA of the CDR3 is TGTGCCAGCAGTACCACAGGGAGTGAGCAGTTCTTC. It codes for CASSTTGSEQFF.

The V call is TRBV19, the J call TRBJ2-2; TRBD1 agrees at 9 bases. CDR1 is LNHDA, CDR2 SQIVND, per germline (reference sequence). This CDR3 has 16 amino acids. V was pared by 7 bases and J by 5 bases, with 11 bases of the junction left unmatched. DNA of the CDR3: TGTGCCAGTACTGACTTGGGACAGGGAGTTACCGGGGAGCTGTTTTTT. Translation: CASTDLGQGVTGELFF.

This clone was found once. V gene TRBV30 combines with J gene TRBJ1-1; 7 nucleotides agree with TRBD1. CDR1 GTSNPN and CDR2 SVGIG come from the germline V gene (reference sequence). The CDR3 is 15 residues long. V gave up 0 bases and J gave up 3 bases; unmatched junction bases: 7. The CDR3 spells CAWSVQEGAYTEAFF. CDR3 nucleotide sequence: TGTGCCTGGAGTGTACAGGAGGGGGCTTACACTGAAGCTTTCTTT. Full variable domain (missing parts from reference TRBV30 and TRBJ1-1): SQTIHQWPATLVQPVGSPLSLECTVEGTSNPNLYWYRQAAGRGLQLLFYSVGIGQISSEVPQNLSASRPQDRQFILSSKKLLLSDSGFYLCAWSVQEGAYTEAFFGQGTRLTVV.

The J gene is TRBJ2-7, the V gene TRBV9; 7 positions match TRBD1. CDR1 is SGDLS, CDR2 YYNGEE, per germline. The J segment lost 3 bases and the V segment lost 4 bases, leaving 7 bases of the junction unmatched. The CDR3 covers 14 residues. The CDR3 reads CASSPTGSFYEQYF. CDR3 nucleotides: TGTGCCAGCAGCCCGACAGGGTCCTTCTACGAGCAGTACTTC.